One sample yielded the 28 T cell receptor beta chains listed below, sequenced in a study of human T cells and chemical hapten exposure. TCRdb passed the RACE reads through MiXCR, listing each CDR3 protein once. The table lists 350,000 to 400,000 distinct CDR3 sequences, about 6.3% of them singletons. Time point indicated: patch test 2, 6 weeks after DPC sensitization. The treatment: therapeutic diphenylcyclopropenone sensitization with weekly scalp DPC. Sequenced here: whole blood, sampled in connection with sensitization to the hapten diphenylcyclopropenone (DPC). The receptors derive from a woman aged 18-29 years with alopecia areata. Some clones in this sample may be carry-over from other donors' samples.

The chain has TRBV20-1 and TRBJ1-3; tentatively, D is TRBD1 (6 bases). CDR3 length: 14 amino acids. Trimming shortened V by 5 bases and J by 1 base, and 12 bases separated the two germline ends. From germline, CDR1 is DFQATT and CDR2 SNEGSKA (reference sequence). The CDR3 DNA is TGCAGTGCTGAGGGGACAAGTTCTGGAAACACCATATATTTT. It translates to CSAEGTSSGNTIYF.

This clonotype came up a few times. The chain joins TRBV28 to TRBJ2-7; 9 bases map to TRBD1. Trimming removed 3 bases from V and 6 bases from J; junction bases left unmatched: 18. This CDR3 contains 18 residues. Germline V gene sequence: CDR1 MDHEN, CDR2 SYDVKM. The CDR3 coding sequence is TGTGCCAGCAGTTTGGGACAGGGTTACGATTGGGACCTCTCCGAGCAGTACTTC. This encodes CASSLGQGYDWDLSEQYF.

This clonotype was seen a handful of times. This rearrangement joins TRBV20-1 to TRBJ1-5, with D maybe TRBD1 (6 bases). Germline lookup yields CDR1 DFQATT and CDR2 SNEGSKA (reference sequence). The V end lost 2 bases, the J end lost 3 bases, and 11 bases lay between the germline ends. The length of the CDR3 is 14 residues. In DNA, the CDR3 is TGCAGTGCTAGATCCGGACAGTTCAATCAGCCCCAGCATTTT. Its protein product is CSARSGQFNQPQHF.

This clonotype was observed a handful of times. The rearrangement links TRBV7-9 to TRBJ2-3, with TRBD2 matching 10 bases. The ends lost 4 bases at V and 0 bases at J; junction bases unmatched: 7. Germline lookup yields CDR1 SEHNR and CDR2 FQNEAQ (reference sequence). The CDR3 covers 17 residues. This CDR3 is CASSSDGLADSTDTQYF. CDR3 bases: TGTGCCAGCAGCTCGGACGGACTAGCGGACAGCACAGATACGCAGTATTTT.

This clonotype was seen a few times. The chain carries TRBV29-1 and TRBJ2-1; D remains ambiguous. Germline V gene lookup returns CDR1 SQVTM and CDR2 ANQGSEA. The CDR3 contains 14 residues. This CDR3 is CTVENTEKYNEQFF. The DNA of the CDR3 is TGCACCGTCGAAAATACAGAGAAATACAATGAGCAGTTCTTC.

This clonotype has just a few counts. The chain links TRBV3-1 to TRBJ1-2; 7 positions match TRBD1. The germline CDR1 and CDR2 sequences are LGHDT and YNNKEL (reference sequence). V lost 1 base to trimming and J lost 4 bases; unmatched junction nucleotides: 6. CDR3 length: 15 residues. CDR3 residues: CASSQGGQSLYGYTF. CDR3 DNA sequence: TGTGCCAGCAGCCAAGGGGGACAGTCCCTCTATGGCTACACCTTC.

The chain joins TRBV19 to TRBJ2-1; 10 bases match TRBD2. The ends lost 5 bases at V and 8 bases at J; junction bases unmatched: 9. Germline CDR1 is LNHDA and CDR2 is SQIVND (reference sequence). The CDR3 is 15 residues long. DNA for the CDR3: TGTGCCAGTAGTTTTAGCGGGGGGACGCCCTATGAGCAGTTCTTC. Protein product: CASSFSGGTPYEQFF.

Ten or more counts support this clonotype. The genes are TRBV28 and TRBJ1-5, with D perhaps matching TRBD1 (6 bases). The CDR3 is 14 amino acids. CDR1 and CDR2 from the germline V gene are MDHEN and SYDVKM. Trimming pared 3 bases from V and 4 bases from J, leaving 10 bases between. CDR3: CASSLQQGNQPQHF. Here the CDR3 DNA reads TGTGCCAGCAGTTTGCAACAGGGTAATCAGCCCCAGCATTTT.

CDR3 nucleotide sequence: TGTGCCATCAGTGTTGGTACTGCACAAGAGACCCAGTACTTC. Translating it yields CAISVGTAQETQYF. The chain couples TRBV10-3 to TRBJ2-5; D is unclear. The CDR3 extends over 14 amino acids. Germline lookup yields CDR1 ENHRY and CDR2 SYGVKD. V lost 4 bases and J 2 bases, leaving 11 bases between the germline ends.

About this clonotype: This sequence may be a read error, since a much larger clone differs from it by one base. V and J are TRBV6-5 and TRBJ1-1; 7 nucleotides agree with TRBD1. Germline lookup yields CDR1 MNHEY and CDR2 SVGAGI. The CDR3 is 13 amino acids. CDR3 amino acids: CASGYSWDSEAFF. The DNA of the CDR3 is TGTGCCAGCGGTTACTCGTGGGACAGTGAAGCTTTCTTT.

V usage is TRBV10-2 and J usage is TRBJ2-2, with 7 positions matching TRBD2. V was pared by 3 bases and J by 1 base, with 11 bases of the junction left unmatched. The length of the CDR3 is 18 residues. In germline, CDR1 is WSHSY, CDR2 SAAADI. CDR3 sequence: CASSDRTRVPLNTGELFF. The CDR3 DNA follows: TGCGCCAGCAGTGACCGGACTAGAGTCCCCCTGAACACCGGGGAGCTGTTTTTT.

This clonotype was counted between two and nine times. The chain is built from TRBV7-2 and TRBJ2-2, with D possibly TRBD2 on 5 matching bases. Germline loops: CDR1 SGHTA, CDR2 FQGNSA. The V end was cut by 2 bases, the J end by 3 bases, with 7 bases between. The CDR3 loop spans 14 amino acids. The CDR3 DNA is TGTGCCAGCAGCTTAATGAGGGACACCGGGGAGCTGTTTTTT. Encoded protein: CASSLMRDTGELFF.

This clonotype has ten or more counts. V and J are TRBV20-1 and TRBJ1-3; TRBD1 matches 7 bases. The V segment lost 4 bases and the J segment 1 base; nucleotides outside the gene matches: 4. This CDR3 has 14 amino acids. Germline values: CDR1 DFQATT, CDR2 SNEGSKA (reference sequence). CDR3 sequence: CSAKDRVSGNTIYF. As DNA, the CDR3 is TGCAGTGCTAAAGACAGGGTATCTGGAAACACCATATATTTT.

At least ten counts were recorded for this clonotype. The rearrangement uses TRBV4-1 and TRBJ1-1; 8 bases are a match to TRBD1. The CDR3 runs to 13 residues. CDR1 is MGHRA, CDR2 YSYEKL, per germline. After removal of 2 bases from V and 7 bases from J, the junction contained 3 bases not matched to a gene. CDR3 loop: CASSQLQGGEAFF. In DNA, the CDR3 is TGCGCCAGCAGCCAACTACAGGGGGGTGAAGCTTTCTTT.

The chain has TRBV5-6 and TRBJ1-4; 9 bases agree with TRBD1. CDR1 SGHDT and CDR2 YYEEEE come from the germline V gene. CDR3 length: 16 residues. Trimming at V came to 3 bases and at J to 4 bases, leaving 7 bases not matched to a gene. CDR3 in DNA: TGTGCCAGCAGCTCTTTATCGACAGGGGGTAATGAAAAACTGTTTTTT. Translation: CASSSLSTGGNEKLFF.

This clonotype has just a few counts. DNA for the CDR3: TGTGCCAGCAGTCCAATGACAGATCAGCCCCAGCATTTT. The encoded protein is CASSPMTDQPQHF. The chain combines TRBV6-5 with TRBJ1-5, with D possibly matching TRBD1 (5 bases). From germline, CDR1 is MNHEY and CDR2 SVGAGI. CDR3 length equals 13 residues. Trimming cost V 5 bases and J 5 bases, with 10 bases left between them.

The DNA of the CDR3 is TGTGCCACCAGCACCCGGGGACAGGGGGCTTTGGATGAGCAGTTCTTC. Encoded protein: CATSTRGQGALDEQFF. This chain links TRBV15 with TRBJ2-1; 12 bases match TRBD1. In germline, CDR1 is LNHNV, CDR2 YYDKDF (reference sequence). Trimming cost V 4 bases and J 8 bases; bases outside gene matches: 9. This CDR3 contains 16 residues.

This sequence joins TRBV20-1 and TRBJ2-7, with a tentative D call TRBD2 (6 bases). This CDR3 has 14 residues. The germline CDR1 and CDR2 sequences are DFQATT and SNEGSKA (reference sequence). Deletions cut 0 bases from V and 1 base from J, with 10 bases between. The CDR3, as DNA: TGCAGTGCTAGAGAGCCGGGACTTTCCTACGAGCAGTACTTC. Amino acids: CSAREPGLSYEQYF.

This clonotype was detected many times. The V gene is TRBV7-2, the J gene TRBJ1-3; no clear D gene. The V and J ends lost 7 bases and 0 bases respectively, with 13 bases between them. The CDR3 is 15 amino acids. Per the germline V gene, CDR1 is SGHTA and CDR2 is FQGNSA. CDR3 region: CASTTRPFSGNTIYF. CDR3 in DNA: TGTGCCAGCACCACTAGACCCTTCTCTGGAAACACCATATATTTT. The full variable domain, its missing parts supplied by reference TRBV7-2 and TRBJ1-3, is GAGVSQSPSNKVTEKGKDVELRCDPISGHTALYWYRQSLGQGLEFLIYFQGNSAPDKSGLPSDRFSAERTGGSVSTLTIQRTQQEDSAVYLCASTTRPFSGNTIYFGEGSWLTVV.

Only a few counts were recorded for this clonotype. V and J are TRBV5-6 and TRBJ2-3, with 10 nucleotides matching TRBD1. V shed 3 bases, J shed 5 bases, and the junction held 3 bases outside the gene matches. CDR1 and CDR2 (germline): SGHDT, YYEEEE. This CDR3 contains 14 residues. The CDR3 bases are TGTGCCAGCAGCTGGGGACAGGGGATAGATACGCAGTATTTT. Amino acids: CASSWGQGIDTQYF.

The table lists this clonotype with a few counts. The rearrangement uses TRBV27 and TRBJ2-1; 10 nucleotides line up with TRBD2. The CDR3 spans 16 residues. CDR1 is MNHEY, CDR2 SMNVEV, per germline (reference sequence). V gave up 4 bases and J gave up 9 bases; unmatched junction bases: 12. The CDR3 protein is CASSSRAGGPGGEQFF. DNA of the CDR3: TGTGCCAGCAGTTCAAGAGCGGGGGGGCCGGGAGGTGAGCAGTTCTTC.

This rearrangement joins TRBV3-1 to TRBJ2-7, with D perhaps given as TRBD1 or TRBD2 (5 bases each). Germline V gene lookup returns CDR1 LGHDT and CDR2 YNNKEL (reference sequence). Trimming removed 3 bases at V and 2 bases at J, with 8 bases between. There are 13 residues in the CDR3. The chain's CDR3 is CASSHGTAYEQYF. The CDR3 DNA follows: TGTGCCAGCAGCCATGGGACGGCCTACGAGCAGTACTTC.

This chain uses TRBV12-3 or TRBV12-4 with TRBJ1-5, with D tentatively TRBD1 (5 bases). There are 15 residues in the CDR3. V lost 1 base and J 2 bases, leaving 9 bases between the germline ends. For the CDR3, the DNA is TGTGCCAGCAGTTTAGGGGTCAGGGGCAATCAGCCCCAGCATTTT. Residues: CASSLGVRGNQPQHF.

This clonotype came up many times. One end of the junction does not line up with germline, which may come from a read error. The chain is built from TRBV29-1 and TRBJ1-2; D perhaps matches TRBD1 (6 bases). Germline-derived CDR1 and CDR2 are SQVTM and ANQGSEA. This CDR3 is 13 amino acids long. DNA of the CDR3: TGCAGCGTTGACACAAAGACAGGCTCCCACCCTTCCTTC. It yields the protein CSVDTKTGSHPSF.

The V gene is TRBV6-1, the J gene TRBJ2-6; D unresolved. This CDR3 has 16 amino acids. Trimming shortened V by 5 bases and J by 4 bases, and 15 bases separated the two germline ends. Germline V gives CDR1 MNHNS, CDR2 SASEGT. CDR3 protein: CASSPDQAWGANVLTF. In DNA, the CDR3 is TGTGCCAGCAGTCCGGACCAGGCCTGGGGGGCCAACGTCCTGACTTTC.

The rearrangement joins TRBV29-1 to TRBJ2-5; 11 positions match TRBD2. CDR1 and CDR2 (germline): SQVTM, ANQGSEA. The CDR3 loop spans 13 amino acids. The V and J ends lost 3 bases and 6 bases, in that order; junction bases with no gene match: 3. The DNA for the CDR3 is TGCAGCGTTGAGACTAGCGGGGTGAAGACCCAGTACTTC. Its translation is CSVETSGVKTQYF. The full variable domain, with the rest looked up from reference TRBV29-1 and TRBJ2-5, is SAVISQKPSRDICQRGTSLTIQCQVDSQVTMMFWYRQQPGQSLTLIATANQGSEATYESGFVIDKFPISRPNLTFSTLTVSNMSPEDSSIYLCSVETSGVKTQYFGPGTRLLVL.

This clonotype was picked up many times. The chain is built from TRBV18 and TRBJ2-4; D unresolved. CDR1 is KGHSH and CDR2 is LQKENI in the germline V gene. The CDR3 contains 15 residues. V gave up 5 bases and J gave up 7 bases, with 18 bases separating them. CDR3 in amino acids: CASSTGRPPENIQYF. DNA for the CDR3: TGTGCCAGCTCAACGGGCCGTCCCCCGGAGAACATTCAGTACTTC.

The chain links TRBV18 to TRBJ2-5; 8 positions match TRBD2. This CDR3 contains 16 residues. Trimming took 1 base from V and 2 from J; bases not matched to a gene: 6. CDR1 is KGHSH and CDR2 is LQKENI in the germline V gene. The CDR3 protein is CASSPRSGGGQETQYF. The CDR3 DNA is TGTGCCAGCTCACCACGCAGCGGGGGAGGGCAAGAGACCCAGTACTTC.